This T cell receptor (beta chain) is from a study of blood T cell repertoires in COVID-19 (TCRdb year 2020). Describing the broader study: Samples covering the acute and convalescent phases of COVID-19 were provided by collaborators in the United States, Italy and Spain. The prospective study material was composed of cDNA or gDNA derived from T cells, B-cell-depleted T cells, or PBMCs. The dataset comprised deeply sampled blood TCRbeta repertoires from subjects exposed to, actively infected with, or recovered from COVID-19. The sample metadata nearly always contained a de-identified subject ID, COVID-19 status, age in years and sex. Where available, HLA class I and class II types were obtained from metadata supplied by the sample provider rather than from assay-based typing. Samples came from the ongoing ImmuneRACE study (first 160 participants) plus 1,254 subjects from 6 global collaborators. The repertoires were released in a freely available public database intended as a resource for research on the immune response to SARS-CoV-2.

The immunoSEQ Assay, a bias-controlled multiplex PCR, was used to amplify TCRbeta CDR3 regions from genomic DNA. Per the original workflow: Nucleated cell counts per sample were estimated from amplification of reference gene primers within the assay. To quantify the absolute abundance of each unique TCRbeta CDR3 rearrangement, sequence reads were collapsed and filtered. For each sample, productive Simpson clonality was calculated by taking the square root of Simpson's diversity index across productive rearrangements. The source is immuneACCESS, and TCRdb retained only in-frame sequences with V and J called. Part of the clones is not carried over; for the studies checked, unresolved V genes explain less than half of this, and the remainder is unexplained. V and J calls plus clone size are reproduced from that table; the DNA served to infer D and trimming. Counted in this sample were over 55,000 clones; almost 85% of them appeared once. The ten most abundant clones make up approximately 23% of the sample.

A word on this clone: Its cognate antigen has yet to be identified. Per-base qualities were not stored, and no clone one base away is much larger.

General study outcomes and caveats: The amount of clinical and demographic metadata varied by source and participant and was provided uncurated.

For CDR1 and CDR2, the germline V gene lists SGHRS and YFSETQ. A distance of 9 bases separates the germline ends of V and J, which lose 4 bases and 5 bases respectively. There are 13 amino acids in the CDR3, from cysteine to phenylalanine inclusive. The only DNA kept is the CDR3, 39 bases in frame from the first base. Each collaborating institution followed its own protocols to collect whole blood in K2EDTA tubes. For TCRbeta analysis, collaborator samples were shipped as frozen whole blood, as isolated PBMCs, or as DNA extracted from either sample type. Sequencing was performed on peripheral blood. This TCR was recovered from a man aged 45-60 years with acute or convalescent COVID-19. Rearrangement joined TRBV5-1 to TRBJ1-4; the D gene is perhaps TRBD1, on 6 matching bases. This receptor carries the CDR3 CASSKGGNEKLFF. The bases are TGCGCCAGCAGCAAGGGGGGGAATGAAAAACTGTTTTTT.